Reported below is one TCR beta chain. What it recognizes is unknown. CDR1 is LNHDA, CDR2 SQIVND, per germline (reference sequence). The J segment lost 9 bases and the V segment lost 1 base, leaving 6 bases of the junction unmatched. The length of the CDR3 is 14 residues. This entry is derived from a study of cytomegalovirus exposure and HLA in healthy donors. Background on the study: A preliminary data release comprised tens of millions of unique TCRs obtained from HLA-typed donors.

Findings and limits, study-wide: Further analysis was carried out later, and it showed several of the most significant clusters appearing linked to common viral pathogens. Presence/absence analyses assumed roughly uniform sequencing depth across donors, which may not hold. Researchers counted 150 to 200 TCR beta chains as cytomegalovirus-associated.

60 Vbeta and 13 Jbeta primers were used in PCR. Profiled with immunoSEQ multiplex PCR; TCRdb holds only in-frame clones, not every one. The sample consists of 150,000 to 180,000 clones, 80% of them appearing once. Input material: PBMCs. This clonotype was obtained from a middle-aged woman in good health and CMV-seropositive. The chain joins TRBV19 to TRBJ2-1; TRBD2 aligns across 7 bases. The CDR3 loop is CASSIVGEGSEQFF. CDR3 nucleotides: TGTGCCAGTAGTATAGTTGGGGAGGGCAGTGAGCAGTTCTTC.